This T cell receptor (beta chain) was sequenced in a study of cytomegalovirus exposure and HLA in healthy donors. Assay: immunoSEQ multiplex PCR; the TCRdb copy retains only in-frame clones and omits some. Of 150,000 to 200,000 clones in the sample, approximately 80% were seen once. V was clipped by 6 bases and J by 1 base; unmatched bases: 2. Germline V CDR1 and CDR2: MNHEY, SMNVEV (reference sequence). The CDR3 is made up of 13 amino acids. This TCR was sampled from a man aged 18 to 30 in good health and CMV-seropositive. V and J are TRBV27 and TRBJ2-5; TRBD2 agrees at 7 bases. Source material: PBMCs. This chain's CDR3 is CASRPSGQETQYF. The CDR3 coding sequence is TGTGCCAGCAGGCCTAGCGGCCAAGAGACCCAGTACTTC.